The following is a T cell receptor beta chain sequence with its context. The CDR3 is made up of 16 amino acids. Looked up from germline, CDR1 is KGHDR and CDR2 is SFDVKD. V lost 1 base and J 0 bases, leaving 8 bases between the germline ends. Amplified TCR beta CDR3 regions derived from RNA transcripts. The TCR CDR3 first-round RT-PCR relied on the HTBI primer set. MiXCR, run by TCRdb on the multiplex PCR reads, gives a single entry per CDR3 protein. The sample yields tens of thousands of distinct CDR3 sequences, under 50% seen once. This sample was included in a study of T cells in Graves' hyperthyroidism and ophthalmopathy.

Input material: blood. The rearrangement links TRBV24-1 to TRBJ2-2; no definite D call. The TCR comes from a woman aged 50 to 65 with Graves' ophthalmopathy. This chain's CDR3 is CATSDFRAPNTGELFF. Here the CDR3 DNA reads TGTGCCACCAGTGATTTTAGGGCCCCGAACACCGGGGAGCTGTTTTTT.